This T cell receptor beta chain was documented in a study of cytomegalovirus exposure and HLA in healthy donors. Study results and caveats: Later analysis suggested links between common viral pathogens and several top significant clusters. Confirmation was obtained in vitro that a few CMV-associated chains are specific for CMV antigens. The study recorded 150 to 200 TCR beta chains that were cytomegalovirus-associated. HLA allele associations emerged for 15,000 to 20,000 TCR beta sequences in a later analysis, at 0.05 false discovery rate.

This clone was recorded only once. Antigen specificity is unknown. The CDR3 runs 13 residues. V was cut by 4 bases and J by 7 bases, with 14 bases left in between. In germline, CDR1 is MNHNS, CDR2 SASEGT. With 60 Vbeta and 13 Jbeta primers, the PCR was carried out. Clones were sequenced by immunoSEQ multiplex PCR, and TCRdb holds only the in-frame ones, with some missing. Among roughly 80,000 clones listed, 67% were seen once. This sequence joins TRBV6-1 and TRBJ2-7, with a possible D match to TRBD1 (5 bases). This sequence originates from a woman aged 50 to 65 in good health and CMV-seropositive. Source material: PBMCs. The CDR3 DNA follows: TGTGCCAGCAGTGGTCGACAGACCCTGGAGCAGTACGTC. Translated: CASSGRQTLEQYV.